Following are 6 T cell receptor beta chains from one sample sequenced in a study of cytomegalovirus exposure and HLA in healthy donors. Both 60 Vbeta primers and 13 Jbeta primers went into the PCR. Clones were sequenced by immunoSEQ multiplex PCR, and TCRdb holds only the in-frame ones, with some missing. The sample lists roughly 190,000 clones, about 10% seen once, with 1% to 1.5% in the top ten. Sequenced material: PBMCs. These receptors were obtained from a woman aged 25 to 39 in good health and CMV-seropositive.

This clone was recorded a few times. V gene TRBV5-4 combines with J gene TRBJ2-7, with TRBD1 matching 10 bases. The CDR3 loop spans 15 amino acids. Per the germline V gene, CDR1 is SGHNT and CDR2 is YYREEE (reference sequence). V shed 4 bases, J shed 1 base, and the junction held 5 bases outside the gene matches. CDR3 region: CASSDRDRGSYEQYF. The DNA of the CDR3 is TGTGCCAGCAGCGACCGGGACAGGGGATCCTACGAGCAGTACTTC. Complete variable domain (other parts from reference TRBV5-4 and TRBJ2-7): ETGVTQSPTHLIKTRGQQVTLRCSSQSGHNTVSWYQQALGQGPQFIFQYYREEENGRGNFPPRFSGLQFPNYSSELNVNALELDDSALYLCASSDRDRGSYEQYFGPGTRLTVT.

J is TRBJ2-5 and V is TRBV5-4; D perhaps matches TRBD2 (6 bases). The ends were cut back, 3 bases at V and 4 bases at J, with 19 bases in the middle. Germline V gives CDR1 SGHNT, CDR2 YYREEE (reference sequence). The CDR3 is 16 residues long. The CDR3 spells CASSWNDKAGGETQYF. The CDR3 DNA reads as TGTGCCAGCAGCTGGAACGACAAGGCCGGGGGAGAGACCCAGTACTTC.

CDR3 in DNA: TGTGCCAGCTGCATAAGGGGCTCTGGGGCCAACGTCCTGACTTTC. Encoded protein: CASCIRGSGANVLTF. This chain connects TRBV7-8 to TRBJ2-6; D perhaps matches TRBD1 (5 bases). Trimming cost V 8 bases and J 0 bases, with 11 bases left between them. The CDR3 loop spans 15 amino acids. Germline CDR1 and CDR2: SGHVS and FQNEAQ.

This chain links TRBV11-2 with TRBJ2-3, with TRBD2 matching 10 bases. The germline gives CDR1 SGHAT, CDR2 FQNNGV. V lost 4 bases and J lost 5; bases outside the gene matches: 6. CDR3 size: 15 residues. The CDR3 DNA follows: TGTGCCAGCAGCTACACTAGCGGGGTGGGAGATACGCAGTATTTT. Its translation: CASSYTSGVGDTQYF.

In this sample, this clone turned up a few times. The rearrangement links TRBV7-2 to TRBJ2-3, with 10 bases matching TRBD2. The CDR3 has 15 amino acids. From germline, CDR1 is SGHTA and CDR2 FQGNSA. The V and J ends lost 1 base and 9 bases, in that order; junction bases with no gene match: 7. CDR3 DNA sequence: TGTGCCAGCAGCTTAGACTTAACTAGCGGGACAACGCAGTATTTT. Its translation: CASSLDLTSGTTQYF.

The chain's CDR3 is CASSYLGGRGEEKLFF. CDR3 DNA sequence: TGTGCCAGCAGCTACTTGGGGGGGCGAGGAGAGGAAAAACTGTTTTTT. V usage is TRBV13 and J usage is TRBJ1-4; D perhaps matches TRBD1 (6 bases). The CDR3 consists of 16 residues. The germline V gene has CDR1 PRHDT and CDR2 FYEKMQ (reference sequence). V was pared by 4 bases and J by 8 bases, with 20 bases between.